This T cell receptor beta chain was sequenced in a study of T-cell memory formation after mild COVID-19. Germline V CDR1 and CDR2: MNHEY, SMNVEV (reference sequence). This CDR3 spans 15 amino acids. V was clipped by 4 bases and J by 4 bases, with 16 bases between them. TCRdb recomputed calls from the 5' RACE reads with MiXCR, one row per CDR3 protein. The sample includes roughly 49,000 distinct CDR3 sequences, about 28% of them seen just once. This clonotype was counted a few times. This TCR came from a man aged 18-30 years who had mild COVID-19 (a few samples of this study predate the infection). Cell type and time point are not known. The V and J genes are TRBV27 and TRBJ2-5; possibly TRBD2 for D (6 bases). The sample comprised PBMCs or a T cell subset sorted from them (not recorded which). The CDR3 sequence: CASSWAGGARETQYF. The CDR3 region has the DNA TGTGCCAGCAGTTGGGCCGGAGGGGCGCGAGAGACCCAGTACTTC.